This entry features one T cell receptor (beta chain) sequence. No cognate antigen has been identified for it. There are no base qualities to consult, and no much larger clone falls within one base. The approximately 41 donors, aged roughly 6 to 95 years, were systemically healthy Caucasian individuals from Russia. Ten milliliters of peripheral blood were drawn from each donor into EDTA-treated Vacutainer tubes. PBMCs were isolated by Ficoll-Paque density-gradient centrifugation, with at least 7 million obtained per sample. Trizol reagent was used to extract total RNA from PBMCs, with at least 5 micrograms per sample. For every donor, an aliquot of PBMCs went through flow cytometry to measure the percentages of naive CD45RAhigh/CD27high T cells. These data belong to a study of blood T cells in healthy people across ages (dated by TCRdb to between 2015 and 2016). A note on the overall study: Template switching captured roughly one uniquely barcoded TCR beta cDNA molecule per two T cells in model experiments. The donors were divided into four age groups: young (average about 15 years), middle-aged (approximately 39), aged (62) and long-lived (roughly 82). To avoid experimental bias, donors of different ages were randomly spread across the sequencing lanes. Using deep sequencing normalized with unique cDNA molecular identifiers, the study measured how TCR beta repertoire diversity changes with age. Using the same blood draw, the study looked at two additional independent replicas of 1 million unique cDNA reads for two donors, one aged 18 to 29 and the other aged 80 or older. The study at large found these results: A strong correlation was found between observed TCR beta diversity and the percentage of naive T cells measured by flow cytometry. Compared with the aged group, the long-lived group had more naive CD4+ T cells, fewer expanded clones and increased TCR diversity, a pattern suggesting age selection. The CMV infection status of donors was not known, potentially confounding age-related changes in expanded clonotypes. Total diversity estimates from one million sequenced T cells were considered lower bounds and underestimates. As age increased, observed TCR beta diversity per million T cells dropped in a roughly linear way, and a significant reduction was already evident by age about 40. Since profiling was done on bulk unsorted PBMCs, naive and antigen-experienced compartments could not be conclusively compared.

The library was built by means of 5' RACE. The reads were generated on an Illumina HiSeq 2500. A second PCR of about 6 to 11 cycles was run with a J-beta primer mix and a sample-barcoded 5' primer. Each TCR beta cDNA molecule received a unique molecular identifier from a template-switch 5' adaptor carrying 12 random nucleotides. Each sample yielded at least 3 million CDR3-containing paired-end reads. First-strand cDNA synthesis was performed from all RNA using the Mint cDNA synthesis kit, with priming by a TRBC-specific oligonucleotide. Following uracil-DNA glycosylase treatment, all cDNA underwent a first 18-cycle PCR with the universal primers M1SS and BC2_uni_R. Regarding the original processing steps: Normalization of each sample was performed by random selection of 1 million high-quality reads, each carrying a distinct molecular identifier. Reads sharing molecular identifiers were discarded rather than binned into consensus sequences. CDR3 identification, clonotype clustering and error correction used MiTCR with a Q25 quality threshold and the strictest error-elimination algorithm. Lower-bound total TCR beta diversity was estimated with a nonparametric unseen species model using Euler transformation. The raw public data were reprocessed by TCRdb itself: fastp quality trimming at Q25, MiXCR clonotype calling, in-frame beta chains only. For every CDR3 protein sequence, its rows merge into one entry that carries the most common genes and DNA. The V and J calls were determined by TCRdb, not by the authors. The sample yields about 1.6 million distinct CDR3 sequences; about 31% were counted once. The top ten constitute roughly 10% of the sample.

What was sequenced was blood. The clonotype comes from a woman in her 30s in good health.

The CDR3 region has the sequence CASTSGTINIQYF. The bases read TGTGCCAGCACTAGCGGAACGATAAACATTCAGTACTTC. The chain employs TRBV12-3 or TRBV12-4 and TRBJ2-4, with 7 middle bases fitting TRBD2. The CDR3 measures 13 amino acids from cysteine to phenylalanine. Here the CDR3 DNA is all that survives: 39 bases in frame from base 1. Trimming takes 7 bases off V and 6 bases off J; junction bases not matched to a gene: 6.